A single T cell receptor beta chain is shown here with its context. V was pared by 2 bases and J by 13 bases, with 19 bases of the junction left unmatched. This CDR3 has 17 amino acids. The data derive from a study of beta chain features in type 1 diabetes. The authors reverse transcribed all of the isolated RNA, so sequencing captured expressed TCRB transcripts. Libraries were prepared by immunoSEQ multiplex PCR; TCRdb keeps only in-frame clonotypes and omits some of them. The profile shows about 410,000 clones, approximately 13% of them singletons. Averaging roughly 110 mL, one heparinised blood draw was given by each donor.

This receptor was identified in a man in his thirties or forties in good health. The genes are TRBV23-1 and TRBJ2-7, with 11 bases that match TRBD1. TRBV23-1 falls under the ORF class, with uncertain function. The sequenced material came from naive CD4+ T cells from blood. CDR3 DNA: TGCGCCAGCAGTCAAAACACCCGGACAGGGGGCCTACGATCAAGTTACGTC. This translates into CASSQNTRTGGLRSSYV.